A single TCR beta chain is shown here with its context. These data come from a study of patients and donors after allogeneic stem cell transplantation. TCRdb ran MiXCR on the RT-PCR reads and lists one entry per CDR3 protein. The sample shows about 89,000 distinct CDR3 sequences, roughly 52% of them seen only once. After removal of 3 bases from V and 5 bases from J, the junction contained 6 bases not matched to a gene. This CDR3 has 15 amino acids. Sequenced: blood, either unsorted or a sorted T cell fraction (not recorded which). The chain uses TRBV12-3 or TRBV12-4 and TRBJ1-2; 10 bases are shared with TRBD1. This receptor was taken from a human donor who was either an allogeneic HSCT recipient or a stem cell or donor lymphocyte infusion donor (not recorded which). It is not recorded whose cells these are; they may come from a transplant donor. The CDR3 DNA is TGTGCCAGCAGTTTCCTGGGACAGGGGAGATATGGCTACACCTTC. Translating it yields CASSFLGQGRYGYTF.